These T cell receptor beta chains were read from a single sample in a study of Graves' ophthalmopathy and Graves' hyperthyroidism. From the multiplex PCR reads, TCRdb called clonotypes with MiXCR, one entry per CDR3 protein. The sample records 40,000 to 50,000 distinct CDR3 sequences, around 45% being singletons. The sequencing input was peripheral blood. These receptors were collected from an adult man with Graves' ophthalmopathy. CDR3s include the opening cysteine and the closing phenylalanine or tryptophan. A D gene is named only where the DNA matches it firmly. Only part of the rows carry a size: once, few, many, or a class if the clone is expanded.

17 TRBJ1-4 NA NA TRBV19 TGTGCCAGTAGTCCTAACTTACGAGGGGCAGACAATGAAAAACTGTTTTTT CASSPNLRGADNEKLFF
17 TRBJ2-5 TRBD1 once TRBV11-2 TGTGCCAGCAGCTACGGGACAGGGGGCGGTAAGGGCGAGACCCAGTACTTC CASSYGTGGGKGETQYF
14 TRBJ2-7 NA many TRBV6-5 TGTGCCAGCAGTAGCCGGGACGGATCCTACGAGCAGTACTTC CASSSRDGSYEQYF
13 TRBJ2-5 NA many TRBV5-1 TGCGCCAGCAGCCCAGGATTTGAAGAGACCCAGTACTTC CASSPGFEETQYF
15 TRBJ2-2 TRBD1 NA TRBV30 TGTGCCTGGAGTCAACAGGGGATCAACGCCGGGGAGCTGTTTTTT CAWSQQGINAGELFF
15 TRBJ2-1 NA many TRBV9 TGTGCCAGCAGCGTAGGGGTAGCCCCCTACAATGAGCAGTTCTTC CASSVGVAPYNEQFF
12 TRBJ1-5 TRBD1 NA TRBV29-1 TGCAGCGTCGGAGTACAGGGGCAGCCCCAGCATTTT CSVGVQGQPQHF
15 TRBJ2-1 TRBD2 NA TRBV7-7 TGTGCTAGCAGCTTAGGACTAGACTCTCTCGATGAGCAGTTCTTC CASSLGLDSLDEQFF
12 TRBJ1-2 NA many TRBV6-5 TGTGCCAGCAGGCGGTTAAACTATGGCTACACCTTC CASRRLNYGYTF
13 TRBJ1-2 NA NA TRBV7-9 TGTGCCAGCAGCCCGGACAGAAGTAGTGGCTACACCTTC CASSPDRSSGYTF
16 TRBJ2-3 TRBD2 NA TRBV24-1 TGTGCCACCAGTGATTCCCGGGGGGGGGGCACAGATACGCAGTATTTT CATSDSRGGGTDTQYF
14 TRBJ2-5 NA NA TRBV5-6 TGTGCCAGCAGCTTGGGTCTGGATGGGGAGACCCACTACTTC CASSLGLDGETHYF
14 TRBJ1-4 NA NA TRBV10-2 TGCGCCAGCAGTGATGCCGTGCCTAGCCAAAAACTGTTTTTT CASSDAVPSQKLFF
13 TRBJ1-2 NA NA TRBV12-3/TRBV12-4 TGTGCCAGCAGGGGAAGAGCTAACTATGGCTACACCTTC CASRGRANYGYTF
15 TRBJ2-1 NA NA TRBV7-2 TGTGCCAGCAGCGCAAGAAGTGGGACTTACAATGAGCAGTTCTTC CASSARSGTYNEQFF
12 TRBJ2-5 NA NA TRBV7-9 TGTGCCAGCAGCTTAGACCGAGAGGCCCAGTACTTC CASSLDREAQYF